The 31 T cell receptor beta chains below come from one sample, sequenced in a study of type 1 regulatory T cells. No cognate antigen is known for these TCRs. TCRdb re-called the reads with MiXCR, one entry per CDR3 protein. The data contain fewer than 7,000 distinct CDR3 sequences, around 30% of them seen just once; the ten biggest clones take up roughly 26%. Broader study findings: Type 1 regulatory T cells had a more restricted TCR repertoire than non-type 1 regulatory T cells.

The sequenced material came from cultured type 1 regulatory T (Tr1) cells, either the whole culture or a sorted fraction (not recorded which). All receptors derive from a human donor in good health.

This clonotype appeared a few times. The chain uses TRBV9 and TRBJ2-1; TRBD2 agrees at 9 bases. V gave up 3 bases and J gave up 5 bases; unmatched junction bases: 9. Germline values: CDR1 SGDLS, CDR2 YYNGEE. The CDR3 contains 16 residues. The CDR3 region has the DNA TGTGCCAGCAGCGCGTCAGTAGCGGGGGCTAACAATGAGCAGTTCTTC. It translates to CASSASVAGANNEQFF. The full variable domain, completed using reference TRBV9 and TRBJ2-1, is DSGVTQTPKHLITATGQRVTLRCSPRSGDLSVYWYQQSLDQGLQFLIQYYNGEERAKGNILERFSAQQFPDLHSELNLSSLELGDSALYFCASSASVAGANNEQFFGPGTRLTVL.

CDR3 DNA sequence: TGTGCCACCGCCACTAGCGGGAGGGAGTACAATGAGCAGTTCTTC. Translated, it gives CATATSGREYNEQFF. The chain joins TRBV24-1 to TRBJ2-1, with 13 bases identical to TRBD2. The CDR3 is 15 amino acids. Germline assignment: CDR1 KGHDR and CDR2 SFDVKD. With V trimmed by 9 bases and J by 4 bases, 5 bases remained unmatched.

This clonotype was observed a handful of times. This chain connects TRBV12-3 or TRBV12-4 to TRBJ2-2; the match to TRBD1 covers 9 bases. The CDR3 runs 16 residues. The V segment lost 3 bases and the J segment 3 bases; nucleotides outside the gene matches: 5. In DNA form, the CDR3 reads TGTGCCAGCAGTTTTTGGACAGGGGAAGACACCGGGGAGCTGTTTTTT. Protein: CASSFWTGEDTGELFF.

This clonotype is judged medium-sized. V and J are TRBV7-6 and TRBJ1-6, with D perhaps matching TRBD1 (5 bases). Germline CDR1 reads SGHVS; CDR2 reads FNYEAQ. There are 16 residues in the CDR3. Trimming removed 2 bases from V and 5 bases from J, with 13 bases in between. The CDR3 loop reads CASSLRAGLNNSPLHF. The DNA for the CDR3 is TGTGCCAGCAGCTTAAGGGCAGGGTTAAATAATTCACCCCTCCACTTT.

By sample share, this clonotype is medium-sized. CDR3 DNA sequence: TGCGCCACCACACGCGGACTAGCGGGATACAATGAGCAGTTCTTC. It encodes CATTRGLAGYNEQFF. The gene calls are TRBV5-1 and TRBJ2-1; 12 nucleotides match TRBD2. CDR3 length equals 15 residues. Germline V gene lookup returns CDR1 SGHRS and CDR2 YFSETQ. With 9 bases clipped from V and 4 bases from J, the junction kept 8 bases outside the gene matches.

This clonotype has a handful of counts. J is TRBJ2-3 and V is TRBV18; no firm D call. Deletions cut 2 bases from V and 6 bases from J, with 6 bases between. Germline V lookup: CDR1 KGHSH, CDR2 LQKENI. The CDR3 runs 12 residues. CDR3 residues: CASSPSWDTQYF. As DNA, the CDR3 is TGTGCCAGCTCACCAAGTTGGGATACGCAGTATTTT.

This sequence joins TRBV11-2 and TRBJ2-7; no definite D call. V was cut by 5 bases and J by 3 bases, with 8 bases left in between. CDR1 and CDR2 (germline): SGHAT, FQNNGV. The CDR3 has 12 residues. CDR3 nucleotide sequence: TGTGCCAGCAGCATCGACTTCTACGAGCAGTACTTC. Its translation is CASSIDFYEQYF.

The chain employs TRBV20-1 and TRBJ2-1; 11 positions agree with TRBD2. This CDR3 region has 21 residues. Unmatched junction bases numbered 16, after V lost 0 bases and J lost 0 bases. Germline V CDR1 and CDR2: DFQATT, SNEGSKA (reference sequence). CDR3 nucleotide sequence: TGCAGTGCTAGAGACCATCCCTGGGCTAGCGGGAGGCCAAGCTCCTACAATGAGCAGTTCTTC. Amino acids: CSARDHPWASGRPSSYNEQFF.

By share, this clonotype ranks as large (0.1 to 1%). CDR3 sequence (DNA): TGTGCCAGCAGCCAAGATTACGGCGGAAACAATGAGCAGTTCTTC. Translation gives CASSQDYGGNNEQFF. V and J are TRBV4-2 and TRBJ2-1; D not certain. The length of the CDR3 is 15 residues. Per germline, CDR1 LGHNA and CDR2 YNFKEQ. The V gene lost 0 bases and the J gene lost 5 bases, with 11 bases spanning the gap.

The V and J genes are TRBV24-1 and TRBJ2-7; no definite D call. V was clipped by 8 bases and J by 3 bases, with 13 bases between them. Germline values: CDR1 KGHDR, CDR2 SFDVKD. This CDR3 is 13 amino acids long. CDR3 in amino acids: CATNEAHFYEQYF. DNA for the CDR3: TGTGCCACCAATGAGGCTCACTTCTACGAGCAGTACTTC.

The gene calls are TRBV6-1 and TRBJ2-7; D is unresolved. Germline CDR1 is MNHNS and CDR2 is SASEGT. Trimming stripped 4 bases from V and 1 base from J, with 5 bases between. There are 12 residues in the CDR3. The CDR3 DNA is TGTGCCAGCAGTGCTCAATCCTACGAGCAGTACTTC. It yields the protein CASSAQSYEQYF.

The CDR3: CASSSILTGTESNEKLFF. The CDR3 DNA reads as TGTGCCAGCAGTTCAATCCTAACCGGGACGGAATCTAATGAAAAACTGTTTTTT. The chain employs TRBV6-2 or TRBV6-3 and TRBJ1-4, with D possibly TRBD1 on 5 matching bases. The CDR3 spans 18 residues. V lost 4 bases and J 3 bases, leaving 21 bases between the germline ends. Per germline, CDR1 MNHEY and CDR2 SVGEGT.

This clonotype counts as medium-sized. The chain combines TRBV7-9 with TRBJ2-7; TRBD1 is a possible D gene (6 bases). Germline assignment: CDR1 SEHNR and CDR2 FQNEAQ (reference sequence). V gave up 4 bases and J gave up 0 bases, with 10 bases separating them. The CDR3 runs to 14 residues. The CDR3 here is CASSSTGTSYEQYF. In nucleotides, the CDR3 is TGTGCCAGCAGCTCCACAGGGACCTCCTACGAGCAGTACTTC.

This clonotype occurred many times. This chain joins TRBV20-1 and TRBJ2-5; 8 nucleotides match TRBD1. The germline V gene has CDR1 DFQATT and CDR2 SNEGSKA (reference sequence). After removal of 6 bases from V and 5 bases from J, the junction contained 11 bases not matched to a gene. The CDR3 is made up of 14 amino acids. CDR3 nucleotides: TGCAGTGCCAAGGACAGGGCGCTTCCTGAGACCCAGTACTTC. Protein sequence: CSAKDRALPETQYF.

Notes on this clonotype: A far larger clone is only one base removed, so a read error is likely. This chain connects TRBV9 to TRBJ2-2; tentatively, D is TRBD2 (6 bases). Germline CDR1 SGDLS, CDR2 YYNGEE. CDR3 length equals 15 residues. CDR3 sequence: CATSDPGKNTGGLFF. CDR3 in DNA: TGTGCCACCAGTGATCCCGGGAAGAACACCGGGGGGCTGTTTTTT.

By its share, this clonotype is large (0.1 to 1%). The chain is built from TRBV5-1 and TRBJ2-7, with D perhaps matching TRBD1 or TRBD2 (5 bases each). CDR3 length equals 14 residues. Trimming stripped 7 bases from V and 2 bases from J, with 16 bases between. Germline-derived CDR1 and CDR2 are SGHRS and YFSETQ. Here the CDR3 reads CASRYGTAAYEQYF. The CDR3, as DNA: TGCGCCAGCCGCTACGGGACGGCAGCCTACGAGCAGTACTTC.

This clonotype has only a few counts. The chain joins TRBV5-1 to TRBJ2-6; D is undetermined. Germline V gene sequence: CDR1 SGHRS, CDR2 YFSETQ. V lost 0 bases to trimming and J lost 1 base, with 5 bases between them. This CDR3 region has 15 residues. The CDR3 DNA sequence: TGCGCCAGCAGCTTGGTCGCTTCTGGGGCCAACGTCCTGACTTTC. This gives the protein CASSLVASGANVLTF.

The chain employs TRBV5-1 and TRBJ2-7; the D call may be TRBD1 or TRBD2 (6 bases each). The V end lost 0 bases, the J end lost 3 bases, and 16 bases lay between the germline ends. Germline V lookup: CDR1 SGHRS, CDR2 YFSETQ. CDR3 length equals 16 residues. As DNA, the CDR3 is TGCGCCAGCAGCTTGGCGGGGGCCGATAACTTCTACGAGCAGTACTTC. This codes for CASSLAGADNFYEQYF.

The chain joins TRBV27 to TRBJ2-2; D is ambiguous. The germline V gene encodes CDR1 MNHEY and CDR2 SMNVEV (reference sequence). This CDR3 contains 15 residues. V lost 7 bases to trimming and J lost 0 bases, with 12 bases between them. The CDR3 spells CASTLSITNTGELFF. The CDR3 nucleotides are TGTGCCAGCACCTTGTCTATAACGAACACCGGGGAGCTGTTTTTT.

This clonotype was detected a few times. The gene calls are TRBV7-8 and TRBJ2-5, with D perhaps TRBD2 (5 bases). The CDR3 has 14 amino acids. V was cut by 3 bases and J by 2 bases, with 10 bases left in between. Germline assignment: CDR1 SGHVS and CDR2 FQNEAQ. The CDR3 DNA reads TGTGCCAGCAGCTTCTTACGGGGTCAAGAGACCCAGTACTTC. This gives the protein CASSFLRGQETQYF.

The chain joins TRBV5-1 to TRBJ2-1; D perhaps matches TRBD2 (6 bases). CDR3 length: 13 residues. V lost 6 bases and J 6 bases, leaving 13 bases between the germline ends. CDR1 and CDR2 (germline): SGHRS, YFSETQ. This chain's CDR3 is CASTSQRVNEQFF. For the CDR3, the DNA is TGCGCCAGCACCTCTCAGCGGGTCAATGAGCAGTTCTTC. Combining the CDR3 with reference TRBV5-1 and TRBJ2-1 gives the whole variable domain KAGVTQTPRYLIKTRGQQVTLSCSPISGHRSVSWYQQTPGQGLQFLFEYFSETQRNKGNFPGRFSGRQFSNSRSEMNVSTLELGDSALYLCASTSQRVNEQFFGPGTRLTVL.

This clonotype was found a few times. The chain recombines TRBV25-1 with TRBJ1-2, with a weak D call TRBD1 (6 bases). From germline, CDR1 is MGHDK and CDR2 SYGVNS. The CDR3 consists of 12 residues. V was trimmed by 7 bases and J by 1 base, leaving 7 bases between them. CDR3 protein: CASKDSNYGYTF. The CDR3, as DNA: TGTGCCAGCAAGGACAGTAACTATGGCTACACCTTC.

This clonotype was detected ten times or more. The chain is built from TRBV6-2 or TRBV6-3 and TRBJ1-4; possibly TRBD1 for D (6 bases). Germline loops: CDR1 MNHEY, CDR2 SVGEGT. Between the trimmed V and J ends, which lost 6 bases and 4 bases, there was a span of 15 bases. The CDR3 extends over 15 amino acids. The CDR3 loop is CASRIGQTYNEKLFF. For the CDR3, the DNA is TGTGCCAGCAGGATCGGACAGACCTATAATGAAAAACTGTTTTTT.

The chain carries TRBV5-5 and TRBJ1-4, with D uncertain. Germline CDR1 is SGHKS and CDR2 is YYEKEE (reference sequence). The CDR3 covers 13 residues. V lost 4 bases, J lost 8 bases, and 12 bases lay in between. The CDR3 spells CASSAAPAEKLFF. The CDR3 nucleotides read TGTGCCAGCAGCGCGGCCCCAGCGGAAAAACTGTTTTTT.

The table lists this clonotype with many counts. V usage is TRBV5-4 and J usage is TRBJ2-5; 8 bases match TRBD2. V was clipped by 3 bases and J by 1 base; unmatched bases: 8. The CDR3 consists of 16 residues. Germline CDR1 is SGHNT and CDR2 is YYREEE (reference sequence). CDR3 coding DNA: TGTGCCAGCAGCTCCACCCGAACTAGCGGCCAAGAGACCCAGTACTTC. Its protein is CASSSTRTSGQETQYF.

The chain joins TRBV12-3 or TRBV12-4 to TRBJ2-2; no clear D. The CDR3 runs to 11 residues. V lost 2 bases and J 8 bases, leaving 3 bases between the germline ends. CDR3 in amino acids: CASSLFGELFF. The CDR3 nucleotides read TGTGCCAGCAGTTTATTTGGGGAGCTGTTTTTT.

The CDR3 nucleotides read TGTGCCAGCAGCTTGGTGTCCGGGAACGGGGAGCTGTTTTTT. Translation gives CASSLVSGNGELFF. The J gene is TRBJ2-2, the V gene TRBV5-4; TRBD2 might be the D (5 bases). The V and J ends lost 0 bases and 7 bases respectively, with 10 bases between them. Looked up from germline, CDR1 is SGHNT and CDR2 is YYREEE (reference sequence). The CDR3 has 14 amino acids.

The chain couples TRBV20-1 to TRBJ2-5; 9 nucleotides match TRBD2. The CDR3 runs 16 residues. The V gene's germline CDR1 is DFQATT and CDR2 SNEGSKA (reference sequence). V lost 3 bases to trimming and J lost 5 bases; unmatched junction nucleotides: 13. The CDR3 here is CSASGDSGRIGETQYF. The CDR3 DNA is TGCAGTGCTAGTGGAGACAGCGGGAGGATCGGGGAGACCCAGTACTTC.

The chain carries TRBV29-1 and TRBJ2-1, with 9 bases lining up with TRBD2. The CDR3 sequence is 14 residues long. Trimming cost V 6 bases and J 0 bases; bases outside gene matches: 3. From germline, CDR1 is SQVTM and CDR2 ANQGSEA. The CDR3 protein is CSVGSGSSYNEQFF. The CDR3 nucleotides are TGCAGCGTCGGTAGCGGGAGCTCCTACAATGAGCAGTTCTTC.

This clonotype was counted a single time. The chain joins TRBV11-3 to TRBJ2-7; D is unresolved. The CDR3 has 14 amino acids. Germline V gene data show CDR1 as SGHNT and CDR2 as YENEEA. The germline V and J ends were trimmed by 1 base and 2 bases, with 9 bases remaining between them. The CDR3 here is CASSLGGGAYEQYF. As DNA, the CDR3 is TGTGCCAGCAGCTTAGGAGGTGGGGCCTACGAGCAGTACTTC. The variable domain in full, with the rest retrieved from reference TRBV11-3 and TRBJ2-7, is EAGVVQSPRYKIIEKKQPVAFWCNPISGHNTLYWYLQNLGQGPELLIRYENEEAVDDSQLPKDRFSAERLKGVDSTLKIQPAELGDSAVYLCASSLGGGAYEQYFGPGTRLTVT.

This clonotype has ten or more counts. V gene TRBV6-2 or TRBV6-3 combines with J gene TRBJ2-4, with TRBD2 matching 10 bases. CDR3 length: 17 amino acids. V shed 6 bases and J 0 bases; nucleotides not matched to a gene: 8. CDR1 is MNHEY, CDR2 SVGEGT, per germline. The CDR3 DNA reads TGTGCCAGCAGCTTCCCCCGGACTAGCGGAGCCAAAAACATTCAGTACTTC. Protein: CASSFPRTSGAKNIQYF.